Following are 16 T cell receptor beta chains from one sample sequenced in a study of T cells in Graves' hyperthyroidism and ophthalmopathy. RNA transcripts were the template for amplifying TCR beta CDR3 regions. The primer set for the first-round RT-PCR of the TCR CDR3 was HTBI. MiXCR, applied by TCRdb to the multiplex PCR reads, yields one record per CDR3 protein. Of over 350,000 distinct CDR3 sequences listed, around 15% are singletons. Sequencing was carried out using blood. The receptor source for this set is a man between 18 and 35 years old with Graves' ophthalmopathy.

This clonotype was seen many times. The genes are TRBV6-5 and TRBJ1-5; D unresolved. Germline-derived CDR1 and CDR2 are MNHEY and SVGAGI. Trimming stripped 0 bases from V and 6 bases from J, with 12 bases between. The CDR3 has 15 residues. The CDR3 region has the DNA TGTGCCAGCAGTTACTCTGGTGAGGCGGGTCAGCCCCAGCATTTT. It codes for CASSYSGEAGQPQHF.

The table lists this clonotype with many counts. The V gene is TRBV24-1, the J gene TRBJ2-1, with D possibly being TRBD1 or TRBD2 (7 bases each). V lost 0 bases to trimming and J lost 2 bases, with 16 bases between them. The CDR3 sequence is 18 residues long. Per the germline V gene, CDR1 is KGHDR and CDR2 is SFDVKD. The CDR3 reads CATSDLQGSGGAYNEQFF. CDR3 in DNA: TGTGCCACCAGTGATTTGCAGGGTTCAGGGGGGGCCTACAATGAGCAGTTCTTC.

CDR3 bases: TGTGCCAGCAGCTTGGGGGGGGCAGGTAGACAGCCCCAGCATTTT. Translation: CASSLGGAGRQPQHF. This chain connects TRBV5-5 to TRBJ1-5; D perhaps matches TRBD1 (6 bases). Germline V lookup: CDR1 SGHKS, CDR2 YYEKEE (reference sequence). The CDR3 is 15 residues long. Trimming cost V 0 bases and J 7 bases, with 14 bases left between them.

This clonotype occurred many times. One end of the junction does not line up with germline, which may come from a read error. CDR3 sequence: CAGRFSSTEAFF. In DNA form, the CDR3 reads TGTGCCGGGAGGTTTTCAAGTACTGAAGCTTTCTTT. The genes are TRBV30 and TRBJ1-1; D is undetermined. The CDR3 is 12 residues long. In germline, CDR1 is GTSNPN, CDR2 SVGIG (reference sequence).

This clonotype showed up many times. The rearrangement links TRBV5-1 to TRBJ1-1, with 7 nucleotides matching TRBD1. With 5 bases clipped from V and 6 bases from J, the junction kept 7 bases outside the gene matches. CDR3 length: 13 residues. Germline V gene data show CDR1 as SGHRS and CDR2 as YFSETQ. CDR3 bases: TGCGCCAGCAGTAGTCAGGGGGAAGCTGAAGCTTTCTTT. Encoded protein: CASSSQGEAEAFF.

This clonotype has a count of ten or more. The chain joins TRBV18 to TRBJ2-7, with a tentative D call TRBD2 (5 bases). CDR3 size: 13 residues. V was clipped by 3 bases and J by 2 bases, with 8 bases between them. Per the germline V gene, CDR1 is KGHSH and CDR2 is LQKENI. The CDR3 loop reads CASSPGEPYEQYF. CDR3 bases: TGTGCCAGCTCACCCGGGGAGCCCTACGAGCAGTACTTC.

This clonotype was found many times. V usage is TRBV12-3 or TRBV12-4 and J usage is TRBJ1-6; the match to TRBD1 covers 9 bases. The CDR3 is 16 residues long. The V and J ends lost 6 bases and 5 bases, in that order; junction bases with no gene match: 8. The CDR3 protein is CASRRRGTGNNSPLHF. For the CDR3, the DNA is TGTGCCAGCAGGAGGCGGGGGACAGGGAATAATTCACCCCTCCACTTT.

This chain uses TRBV18 with TRBJ1-1; the D is unclear. In germline, CDR1 is KGHSH, CDR2 LQKENI. This CDR3 has 13 amino acids. V was cut by 3 bases and J by 0 bases, with 5 bases left in between. The CDR3 is CASSPWVNTEAFF. The CDR3 DNA follows: TGTGCCAGCTCACCCTGGGTGAACACTGAAGCTTTCTTT. Full variable domain (rest looked up from reference TRBV18 and TRBJ1-1): NAGVMQNPRHLVRRRGQEARLRCSPMKGHSHVYWYRQLPEEGLKFMVYLQKENIIDESGMPKERFSAEFPKEGPSILRIQQVVRGDSAAYFCASSPWVNTEAFFGQGTRLTVV.

This clonotype was seen many times. This may be a read error, as it is one base from a much larger clone. The chain is built from TRBV2 and TRBJ1-1; no firm D call. V was pared by 1 base and J by 7 bases, with 7 bases between. Per the germline V gene, CDR1 is SNHLY and CDR2 is FYNNEI. This CDR3 is 12 amino acids long. CDR3 sequence reads: CASSEGGCEAFF. The CDR3 DNA sequence: TGTGCCAGCAGTGAAGGGGGATGTGAAGCTTTCTTT. The complete variable domain, with remaining parts taken from reference TRBV2 and TRBJ1-1, reads EPEVTQTPSHQVTQMGQEVILRCVPISNHLYFYWYRQILGQKVEFLVSFYNNEISEKSEIFDDQFSVERPDGSNFTLKIRSTKLEDSAMYFCASSEGGCEAFFGQGTRLTVV.

There are many counts of this clonotype. The J gene is TRBJ1-4, the V gene TRBV3-1; possible D gene TRBD1, 6 bases. CDR1 is LGHDT, CDR2 YNNKEL, per germline (reference sequence). CDR3 size: 17 residues. The V end lost 1 base, the J end lost 8 bases, and 20 bases lay between the germline ends. The CDR3 region is CASSQGPGTPGEEKLFF. The CDR3 DNA is TGTGCCAGCAGCCAAGGACCAGGAACCCCAGGGGAGGAAAAACTGTTTTTT.

There are many counts of this clonotype. This rearrangement joins TRBV7-2 to TRBJ2-7; D remains unclear. This CDR3 has 14 amino acids. Trimming shortened V by 1 base and J by 3 bases, and 10 bases separated the two germline ends. Germline-derived CDR1 and CDR2 are SGHTA and FQGNSA. Here the CDR3 DNA reads TGTGCCAGCAGCTTAGTGGAACCGAACTACGAGCAGTACTTC. Protein sequence: CASSLVEPNYEQYF.

This clonotype was seen at least ten times. The chain employs TRBV4-1 and TRBJ2-5, with TRBD2 identical over 9 bases. V was clipped by 2 bases and J by 4 bases; unmatched bases: 8. The germline gives CDR1 MGHRA, CDR2 YSYEKL. This CDR3 spans 16 amino acids. The CDR3 DNA reads TGCGCCAGCAGCCAAACGGGGGTAGCGGGAGTAGAGACCCAGTACTTC. Residues: CASSQTGVAGVETQYF.

The table lists this clonotype with a few counts. The chain combines TRBV19 with TRBJ1-4, with 12 bases fitting TRBD1. The V and J ends lost 4 bases and 8 bases, in that order; junction bases with no gene match: 20. CDR3 length: 20 residues. CDR1 and CDR2 (germline): LNHDA, SQIVND (reference sequence). CDR3 nucleotide sequence: TGTGCCAGTAGTAAACCCTCGGGACAGGGGGCGAAGGCATGGGAAGAAAAACTGTTTTTT. It is translated as CASSKPSGQGAKAWEEKLFF. Variable domain in full (rest from reference TRBV19 and TRBJ1-4): DGGITQSPKYLFRKEGQNVTLSCEQNLNHDAMYWYRQDPGQGLRLIYYSQIVNDFQKGDIAEGYSVSREKKESFPLTVTSAQKNPTAFYLCASSKPSGQGAKAWEEKLFFGSGTQLSVL.

In its sample, this clonotype was seen many times. This rearrangement joins TRBV5-1 to TRBJ2-5; TRBD2 matches 8 bases. Germline values: CDR1 SGHRS, CDR2 YFSETQ. After removal of 3 bases from V and 5 bases from J, the junction contained 6 bases not matched to a gene. CDR3 length equals 14 residues. The CDR3 spells CASSSPAGAETQYF. CDR3 coding DNA: TGCGCCAGCAGCTCTCCAGCGGGAGCCGAGACCCAGTACTTC.

At least ten counts were recorded for this clonotype. This chain uses TRBV2 with TRBJ2-3; D uncertain. CDR3 length: 14 residues. The V end lost 3 bases, the J end lost 1 base, and 8 bases lay between the germline ends. Germline-derived CDR1 and CDR2 are SNHLY and FYNNEI. The CDR3 protein is CASSDNVGTDTQYF. In DNA, the CDR3 is TGTGCCAGCAGTGATAACGTTGGCACAGATACGCAGTATTTT. The variable domain in full, with the rest retrieved from reference TRBV2 and TRBJ2-3, is EPEVTQTPSHQVTQMGQEVILRCVPISNHLYFYWYRQILGQKVEFLVSFYNNEISEKSEIFDDQFSVERPDGSNFTLKIRSTKLEDSAMYFCASSDNVGTDTQYFGPGTRLTVL.

This clonotype was recorded at least ten times. The J gene is TRBJ2-5, the V gene TRBV20-1; TRBD2 is a possible D gene (6 bases). The germline V and J ends were trimmed by 0 bases and 4 bases, with 15 bases remaining between them. Germline V gene data show CDR1 as DFQATT and CDR2 as SNEGSKA (reference sequence). The CDR3 length is 15 residues. The CDR3 is CSARDRSGLGETQYF. The CDR3, as DNA: TGCAGTGCTAGAGATCGGAGCGGGTTGGGAGAGACCCAGTACTTC.